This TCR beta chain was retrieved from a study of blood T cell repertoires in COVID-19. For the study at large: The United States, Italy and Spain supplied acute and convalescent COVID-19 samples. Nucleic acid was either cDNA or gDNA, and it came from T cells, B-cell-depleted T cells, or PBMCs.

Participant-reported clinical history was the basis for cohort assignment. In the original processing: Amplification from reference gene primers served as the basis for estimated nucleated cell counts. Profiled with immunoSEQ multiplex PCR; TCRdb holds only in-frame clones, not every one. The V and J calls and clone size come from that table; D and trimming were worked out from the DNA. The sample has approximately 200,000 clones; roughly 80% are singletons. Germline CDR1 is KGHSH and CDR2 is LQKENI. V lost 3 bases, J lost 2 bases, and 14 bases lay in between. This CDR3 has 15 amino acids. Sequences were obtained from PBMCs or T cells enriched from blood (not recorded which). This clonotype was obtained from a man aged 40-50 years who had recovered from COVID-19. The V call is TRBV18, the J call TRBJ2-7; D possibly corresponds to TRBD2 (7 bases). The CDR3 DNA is TGTGCCAGCTCACCCCTAGGGGGGGAGGCCTACGAGCAGTACTTC. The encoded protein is CASSPLGGEAYEQYF.